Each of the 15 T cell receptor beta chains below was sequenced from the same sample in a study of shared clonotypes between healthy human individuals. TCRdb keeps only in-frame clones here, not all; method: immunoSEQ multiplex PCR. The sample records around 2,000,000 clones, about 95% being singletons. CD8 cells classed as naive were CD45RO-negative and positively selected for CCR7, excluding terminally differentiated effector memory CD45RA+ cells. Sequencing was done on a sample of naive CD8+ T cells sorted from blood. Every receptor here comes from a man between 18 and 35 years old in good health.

The CDR3 sequence: CASRLQGAAGELFF. CDR3 nucleotides: TGTGCCAGCAGACTCCAGGGGGCCGCCGGGGAGCTGTTTTTT. The chain couples TRBV27 to TRBJ2-2, with 8 positions matching TRBD1. V lost 6 bases, J lost 6 bases, and 6 bases stayed unmatched. The CDR3 length is 14 residues. CDR1 is MNHEY and CDR2 is SMNVEV in the germline V gene (reference sequence).

The DNA for the CDR3 is TGTGCCAGCTCAATCTACAGGGTACCCACCGGGGAGCTGTTTTTT. This translates into CASSIYRVPTGELFF. V and J are TRBV28 and TRBJ2-2; possible D gene TRBD1, 6 bases. The germline V gene encodes CDR1 MDHEN and CDR2 SYDVKM. The CDR3 covers 15 residues. Trimming left V 8 bases short and J 4 bases short, with 17 bases between. The full variable domain, rest sourced from reference TRBV28 and TRBJ2-2, is DVKVTQSSRYLVKRTGEKVFLECVQDMDHENMFWYRQDPGLGLRLIYFSYDVKMKEKGDIPEGYSVSREKKERFSLILESASTNQTSMYLCASSIYRVPTGELFFGEGSRLTVL.

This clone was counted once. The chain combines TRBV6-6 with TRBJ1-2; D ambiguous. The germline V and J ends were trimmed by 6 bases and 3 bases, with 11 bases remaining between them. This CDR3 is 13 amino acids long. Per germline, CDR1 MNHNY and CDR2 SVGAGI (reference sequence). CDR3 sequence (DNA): TGTGCCAGCAGCATTCCGATTGACTATGGCTACACCTTC. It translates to CASSIPIDYGYTF.

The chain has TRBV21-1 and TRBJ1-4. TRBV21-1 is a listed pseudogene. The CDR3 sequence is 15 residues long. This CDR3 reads CASSKRALTAEKLFF. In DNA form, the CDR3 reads TGTGCCAGCAGCAAAAGAGCTTTAACGGCAGAAAAACTGTTTTTT.

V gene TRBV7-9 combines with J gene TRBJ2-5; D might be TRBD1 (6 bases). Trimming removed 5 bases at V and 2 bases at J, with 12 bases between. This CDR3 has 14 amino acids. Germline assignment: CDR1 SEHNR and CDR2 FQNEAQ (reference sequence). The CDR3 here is CASSPDSGQETQYF. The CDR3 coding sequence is TGTGCCAGCAGCCCGGACAGTGGGCAAGAGACCCAGTACTTC. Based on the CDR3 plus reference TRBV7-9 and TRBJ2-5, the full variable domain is DTGVSQNPRHKITKRGQNVTFRCDPISEHNRLYWYRQTLGQGPEFLTYFQNEAQLEKSRLLSDRFSAERPKGSFSTLEIQRTEQGDSAMYLCASSPDSGQETQYFGPGTRLLVL.

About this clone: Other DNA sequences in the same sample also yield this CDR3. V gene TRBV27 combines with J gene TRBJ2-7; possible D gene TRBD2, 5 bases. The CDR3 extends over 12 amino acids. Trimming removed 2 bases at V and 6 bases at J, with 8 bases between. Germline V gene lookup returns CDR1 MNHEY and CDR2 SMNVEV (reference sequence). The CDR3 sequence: CASSLIGGEQYF. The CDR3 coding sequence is TGTGCCAGCAGTTTAATCGGAGGCGAGCAGTACTTC.

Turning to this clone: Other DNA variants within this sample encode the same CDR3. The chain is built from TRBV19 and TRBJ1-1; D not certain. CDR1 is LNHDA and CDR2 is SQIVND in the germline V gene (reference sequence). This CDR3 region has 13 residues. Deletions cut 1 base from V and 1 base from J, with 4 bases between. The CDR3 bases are TGTGCCAGTAGTATAGGTCGGAACACTGAAGCTTTCTTT. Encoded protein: CASSIGRNTEAFF.

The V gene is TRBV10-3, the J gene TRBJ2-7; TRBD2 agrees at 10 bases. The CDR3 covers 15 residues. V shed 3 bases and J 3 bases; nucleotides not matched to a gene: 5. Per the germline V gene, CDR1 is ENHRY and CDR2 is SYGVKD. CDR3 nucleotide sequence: TGTGCCATCAGTGATACTAGCGGGGAGATCTACGAGCAGTACTTC. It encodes CAISDTSGEIYEQYF.

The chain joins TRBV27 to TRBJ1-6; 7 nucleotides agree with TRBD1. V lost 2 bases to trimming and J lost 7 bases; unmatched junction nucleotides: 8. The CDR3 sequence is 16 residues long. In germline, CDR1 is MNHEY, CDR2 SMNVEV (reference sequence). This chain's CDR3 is CASSLIARGLNSPLHF. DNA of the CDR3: TGTGCCAGCAGTTTAATTGCGAGGGGGCTGAATTCACCCCTCCACTTT.

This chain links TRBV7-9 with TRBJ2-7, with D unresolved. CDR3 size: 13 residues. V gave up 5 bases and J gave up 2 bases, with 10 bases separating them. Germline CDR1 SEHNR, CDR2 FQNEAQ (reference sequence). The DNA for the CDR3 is TGTGCCAGCAGCACCCCCCCGGCCTACGAGCAGTACTTC. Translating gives CASSTPPAYEQYF.

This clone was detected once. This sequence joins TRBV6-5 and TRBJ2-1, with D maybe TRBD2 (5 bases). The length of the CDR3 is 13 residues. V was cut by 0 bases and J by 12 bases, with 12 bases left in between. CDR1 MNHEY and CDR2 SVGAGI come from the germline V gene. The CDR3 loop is CASSYSGDLRQFF. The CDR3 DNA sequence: TGTGCCAGCAGTTACTCGGGAGATTTAAGGCAGTTCTTC.

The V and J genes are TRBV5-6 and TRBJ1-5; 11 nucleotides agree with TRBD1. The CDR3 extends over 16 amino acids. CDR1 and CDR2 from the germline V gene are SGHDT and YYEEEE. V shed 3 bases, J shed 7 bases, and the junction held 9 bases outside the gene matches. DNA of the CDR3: TGTGCCAGCAGCTCCTCGGACAGGGGGCCCCGGCAGCCCCAGCATTTT. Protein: CASSSSDRGPRQPQHF.

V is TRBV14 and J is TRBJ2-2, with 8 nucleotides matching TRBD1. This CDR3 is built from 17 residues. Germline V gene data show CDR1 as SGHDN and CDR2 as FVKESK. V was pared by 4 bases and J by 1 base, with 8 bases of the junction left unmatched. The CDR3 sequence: CASSLLSGQGNTGELFF. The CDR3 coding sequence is TGTGCCAGCAGCCTTTTGTCCGGACAGGGGAACACCGGGGAGCTGTTTTTT.

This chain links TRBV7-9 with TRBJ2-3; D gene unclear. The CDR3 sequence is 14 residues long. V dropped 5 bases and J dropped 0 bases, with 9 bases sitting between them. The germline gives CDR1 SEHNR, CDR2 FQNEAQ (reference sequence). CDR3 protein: CASSDPTSTDTQYF. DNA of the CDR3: TGTGCCAGCAGCGATCCAACTAGCACAGATACGCAGTATTTT.

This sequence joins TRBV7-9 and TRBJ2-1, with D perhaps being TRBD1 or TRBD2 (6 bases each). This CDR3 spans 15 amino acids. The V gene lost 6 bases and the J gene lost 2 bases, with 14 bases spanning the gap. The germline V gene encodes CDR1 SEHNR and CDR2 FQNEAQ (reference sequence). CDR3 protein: CASSRGTTTYNEQFF. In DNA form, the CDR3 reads TGTGCCAGCAGTCGCGGGACAACCACCTACAATGAGCAGTTCTTC.